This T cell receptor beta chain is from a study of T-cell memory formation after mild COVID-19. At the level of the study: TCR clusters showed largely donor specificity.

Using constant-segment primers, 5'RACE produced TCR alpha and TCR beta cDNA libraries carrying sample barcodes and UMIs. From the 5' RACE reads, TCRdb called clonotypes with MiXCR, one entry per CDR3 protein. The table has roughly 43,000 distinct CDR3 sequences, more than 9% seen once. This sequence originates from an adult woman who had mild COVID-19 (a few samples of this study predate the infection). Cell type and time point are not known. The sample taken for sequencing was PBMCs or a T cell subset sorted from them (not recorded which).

The CDR3 sequence is CASSSLAGGIVNEQFF. In DNA form, the CDR3 reads TGTGCCAGCAGCTCGCTAGCGGGAGGGATAGTGAATGAGCAGTTCTTC. V gene TRBV7-6 combines with J gene TRBJ2-1, with TRBD2 matching over 12 bases. This CDR3 is built from 16 residues. CDR1 and CDR2 (germline): SGHVS, FNYEAQ. The trim removed 4 bases at V and 7 bases at J, leaving 8 bases unmatched. The variable domain in full, with the rest retrieved from reference TRBV7-6 and TRBJ2-1, is GAGVSQSPRYKVTKRGQDVALRCDPISGHVSLYWYRQALGQGPEFLTYFNYEAQQDKSGLPNDRFSAERPEGSISTLTIQRTEQRDSAMYRCASSSLAGGIVNEQFFGPGTRLTVL.